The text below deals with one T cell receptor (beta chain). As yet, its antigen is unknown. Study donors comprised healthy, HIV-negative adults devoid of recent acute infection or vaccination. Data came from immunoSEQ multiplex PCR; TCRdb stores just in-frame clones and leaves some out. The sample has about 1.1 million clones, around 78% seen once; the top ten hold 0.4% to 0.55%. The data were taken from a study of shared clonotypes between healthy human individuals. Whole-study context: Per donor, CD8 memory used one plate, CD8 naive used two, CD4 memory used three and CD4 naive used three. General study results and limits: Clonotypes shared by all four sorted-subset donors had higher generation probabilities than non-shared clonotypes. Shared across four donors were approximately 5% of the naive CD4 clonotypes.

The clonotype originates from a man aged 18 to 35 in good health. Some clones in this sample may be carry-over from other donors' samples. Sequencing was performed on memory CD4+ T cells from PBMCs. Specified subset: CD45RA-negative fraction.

The CDR3, as DNA: TGCGCCAGCAGCTTGGCCGGGACTAGCATCGGCGATACGCAGTATTTT. Residues: CASSLAGTSIGDTQYF. The rearrangement uses TRBV5-1 and TRBJ2-3; 9 bases map to TRBD2. V shed 0 bases, J shed 6 bases, and the junction held 8 bases outside the gene matches. This CDR3 has 16 residues. Per the germline V gene, CDR1 is SGHRS and CDR2 is YFSETQ.